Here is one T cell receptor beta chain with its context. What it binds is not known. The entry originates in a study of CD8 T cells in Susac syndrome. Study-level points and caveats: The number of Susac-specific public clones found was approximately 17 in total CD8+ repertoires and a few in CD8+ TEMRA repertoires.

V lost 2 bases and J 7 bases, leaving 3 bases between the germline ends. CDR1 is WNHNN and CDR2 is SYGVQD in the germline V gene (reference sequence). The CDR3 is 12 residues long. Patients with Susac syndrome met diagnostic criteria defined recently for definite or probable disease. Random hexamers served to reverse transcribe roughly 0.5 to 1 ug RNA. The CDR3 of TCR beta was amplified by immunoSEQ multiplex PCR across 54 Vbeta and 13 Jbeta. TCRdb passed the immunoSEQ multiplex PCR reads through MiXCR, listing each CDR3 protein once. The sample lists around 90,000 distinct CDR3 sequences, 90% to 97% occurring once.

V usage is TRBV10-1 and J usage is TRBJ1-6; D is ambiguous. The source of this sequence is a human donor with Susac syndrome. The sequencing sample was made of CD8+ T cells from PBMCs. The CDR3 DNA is TGCGCCAGCAGTGAGCCGAATTCACCCCTCCACTTT. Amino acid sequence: CASSEPNSPLHF.